The 25 T cell receptor beta chains below were found in one sample sequenced in a study of control samples from healthy donors and cancer patients. Data came from immunoSEQ multiplex PCR; TCRdb stores just in-frame clones and leaves some out. The sample has 150,000 or so clones, around nine tenths seen once. The sequenced sample was blood. The origin of the receptors is a man aged 18-30 years in good health.

V is TRBV5-1 and J is TRBJ2-5; D unresolved. This CDR3 is built from 16 residues. In germline, CDR1 is SGHRS, CDR2 YFSETQ. The V end lost 0 bases, the J end lost 5 bases, and 17 bases lay between the germline ends. The CDR3 nucleotides are TGCGCCAGCAGCTTGGTCGGCGCCAGCGTCTCGGAGACCCAGTACTTC. The encoded protein is CASSLVGASVSETQYF.

The V and J genes are TRBV7-2 and TRBJ2-7; no reliable D call. CDR1 and CDR2 (germline): SGHTA, FQGNSA. The V end was cut by 5 bases, the J end by 2 bases, with 16 bases between. This CDR3 spans 15 amino acids. CDR3 protein: CASSPHTKGTYEQYF. For the CDR3, the DNA is TGTGCCAGCAGCCCACATACGAAGGGAACCTACGAGCAGTACTTC.

This clone was observed once. The V gene is TRBV29-1, the J gene TRBJ2-5, with 7 bases identical to TRBD1. Germline V gene lookup returns CDR1 SQVTM and CDR2 ANQGSEA. The CDR3 runs to 14 residues. V was clipped by 0 bases and J by 6 bases; unmatched bases: 7. The CDR3 protein is CSVEDRQGRQTQYF. The CDR3 DNA is TGCAGCGTTGAAGATAGACAGGGACGGCAGACCCAGTACTTC.

This chain uses TRBV4-3 with TRBJ2-2; D not resolved. Germline lookup yields CDR1 LGHNA and CDR2 YSLEER. V lost 4 bases and J 5 bases, leaving 14 bases between the germline ends. The CDR3 is made up of 15 amino acids. CDR3 nucleotides: TGCGCCAGCAGCCCTAGAGGAAAGCGAACCGGGGAGCTGTTTTTT. It codes for CASSPRGKRTGELFF.

The V and J genes are TRBV9 and TRBJ2-7, with D possibly matching TRBD1 (6 bases). The CDR3 runs 15 residues. Germline V gene sequence: CDR1 SGDLS, CDR2 YYNGEE. V lost 0 bases to trimming and J lost 3 bases, with 13 bases between them. CDR3 sequence (DNA): TGTGCCAGCAGCGTAGCGGCAGGGGATATCTACGAGCAGTACTTC. Translating gives CASSVAAGDIYEQYF.

The CDR3 sequence: CASSPQDRGEFF. The CDR3 nucleotides are TGTGCCAGCAGTCCACAGGACAGGGGTGAGTTCTTC. The chain couples TRBV12-3 or TRBV12-4 to TRBJ2-1; the match to TRBD1 covers 9 bases. The CDR3 runs to 12 residues. V dropped 5 bases and J dropped 14; count of bases not matched to a gene: 7.

J is TRBJ1-1 and V is TRBV19, with D uncertain. This CDR3 comprises 15 residues. Germline CDR1 LNHDA, CDR2 SQIVND (reference sequence). The V and J ends lost 5 bases and 0 bases respectively, with 13 bases between them. The CDR3 bases are TGTGCCAGTAGTCCGTCACAGAGAATGAACACTGAAGCTTTCTTT. This gives the protein CASSPSQRMNTEAFF.

This chain connects TRBV7-2 to TRBJ2-1, with D perhaps TRBD2 (7 bases). The germline V gene encodes CDR1 SGHTA and CDR2 FQGNSA. The CDR3 is made up of 16 amino acids. V lost 1 base to trimming and J lost 7 bases, with 17 bases between them. CDR3 sequence reads: CASSLGEGDGRNEQFF. The CDR3 DNA sequence: TGTGCCAGCAGCTTAGGGGAGGGGGACGGGCGGAATGAGCAGTTCTTC. The whole variable domain, filled in from reference TRBV7-2 and TRBJ2-1, reads GAGVSQSPSNKVTEKGKDVELRCDPISGHTALYWYRQSLGQGLEFLIYFQGNSAPDKSGLPSDRFSAERTGGSVSTLTIQRTQQEDSAVYLCASSLGEGDGRNEQFFGPGTRLTVL.

The rearrangement links TRBV14 to TRBJ1-4; D gene ambiguous. Trimming took off 2 bases at V and 3 bases at J, with 13 bases between the two ends. Germline CDR1 is SGHDN and CDR2 is FVKESK. The CDR3 has 16 residues. The DNA for the CDR3 is TGTGCCAGCAGCCAACTTACGGGGATGGCTAATGAAAAACTGTTTTTT. Its translation: CASSQLTGMANEKLFF.

The rearrangement uses TRBV18 and TRBJ1-2; no definite D call. Trimming removed 3 bases at V and 6 bases at J, with 14 bases between. This CDR3 comprises 14 residues. Germline V gene sequence: CDR1 KGHSH, CDR2 LQKENI. CDR3 loop: CASSPGQTLDGYTF. CDR3 DNA: TGTGCCAGCTCACCGGGCCAGACCCTTGATGGCTACACCTTC.

V gene TRBV6-5 combines with J gene TRBJ2-1; D not resolved. V shed 5 bases and J shed 5 bases, with 10 bases lying between them. The CDR3 has 13 residues. Germline loops: CDR1 MNHEY, CDR2 SVGAGI. CDR3 amino acids: CASSRTTHNEQFF. CDR3 DNA: TGTGCCAGCAGTCGGACCACCCACAATGAGCAGTTCTTC.

The J gene is TRBJ2-7, the V gene TRBV13; TRBD1 is a possible D gene (5 bases). The CDR3 loop spans 14 amino acids. Germline loops: CDR1 PRHDT, CDR2 FYEKMQ (reference sequence). Trimming left V 3 bases short and J 0 bases short, with 9 bases between. CDR3 region: CASSFRVSSYEQYF. The CDR3 nucleotides are TGTGCCAGCAGCTTCAGGGTAAGCTCCTACGAGCAGTACTTC.

The chain couples TRBV14 to TRBJ2-2; a possible D gene is TRBD1 (5 bases). CDR3 length: 15 amino acids. V was shortened by 4 bases and J by 4 bases, with 13 bases between the two germline ends. Germline CDR1 SGHDN, CDR2 FVKESK. The CDR3 DNA follows: TGTGCCAGCAGCCCCTTTGGCAGGGCCACCGGGGAGCTGTTTTTT. Residues: CASSPFGRATGELFF.

This clone came up once. The rearrangement links TRBV28 to TRBJ1-4, with 9 bases identical to TRBD1. The germline V gene has CDR1 MDHEN and CDR2 SYDVKM. There are 15 residues in the CDR3. Trimming at V came to 3 bases and at J to 7 bases, leaving 6 bases not matched to a gene. The CDR3 spells CASSFPDRGVEKLFF. The CDR3 region has the DNA TGTGCCAGCAGTTTTCCGGACAGGGGAGTTGAAAAACTGTTTTTT.

V and J are TRBV14 and TRBJ2-3, with D perhaps TRBD1 or TRBD2 (5 bases each). This CDR3 is 16 amino acids long. CDR1 and CDR2 from the germline V gene are SGHDN and FVKESK. Between the trimmed V and J ends, which lost 2 bases and 2 bases, there was a span of 14 bases. The CDR3 spells CASSQLLVGVTDTQYF. The CDR3 nucleotides are TGTGCCAGCAGCCAATTACTAGTGGGGGTCACAGATACGCAGTATTTT.

The rearrangement joins TRBV7-2 to TRBJ1-2, with D perhaps TRBD1 (5 bases). V shed 5 bases and J shed 2 bases, with 15 bases lying between them. CDR1 and CDR2 from the germline V gene are SGHTA and FQGNSA. This CDR3 is built from 15 residues. As DNA, the CDR3 is TGTGCCAGCAGCCGCACAGGACCCCCCAACTATGGCTACACCTTC. Translation gives CASSRTGPPNYGYTF. Looking up the rest from reference TRBV7-2 and TRBJ1-2 gives the full variable domain: GAGVSQSPSNKVTEKGKDVELRCDPISGHTALYWYRQSLGQGLEFLIYFQGNSAPDKSGLPSDRFSAERTGGSVSTLTIQRTQQEDSAVYLCASSRTGPPNYGYTFGSGTRLTVV.

CDR3 DNA sequence: TGCGCCAGCAGCCTAGGGGGGCATGGGACCGGGGAGCTGTTTTTT. As protein: CASSLGGHGTGELFF. This chain joins TRBV5-1 and TRBJ2-2; either TRBD1 or TRBD2 may fit D (6 bases each). Germline CDR1 and CDR2: SGHRS and YFSETQ. Deletions cut 4 bases from V and 5 bases from J, with 15 bases between. This CDR3 spans 15 amino acids.

The CDR3 DNA is TGTGCCAGCAGCGTTCAGGAAAATCAGCCCCAGCATTTT. Its translation: CASSVQENQPQHF. The chain carries TRBV9 and TRBJ1-5; D ambiguous. This CDR3 comprises 13 residues. Between the trimmed V and J ends, which lost 2 bases and 4 bases, there was a span of 7 bases. CDR1 SGDLS and CDR2 YYNGEE come from the germline V gene. Full variable domain (remainder filled in from reference TRBV9 and TRBJ1-5): DSGVTQTPKHLITATGQRVTLRCSPRSGDLSVYWYQQSLDQGLQFLIQYYNGEERAKGNILERFSAQQFPDLHSELNLSSLELGDSALYFCASSVQENQPQHFGDGTRLSIL.

A remark on this clone: Distinct nucleotide sequences in the sample also encode this CDR3. This chain connects TRBV6-1 to TRBJ1-2; D is perhaps TRBD1 (5 bases). Germline V gene sequence: CDR1 MNHNS, CDR2 SASEGT. CDR3 length equals 14 residues. V was cut by 0 bases and J by 4 bases, with 9 bases left in between. CDR3 amino acids: CASSEARGVYGYTF. For the CDR3, the DNA is TGTGCCAGCAGTGAAGCACGGGGGGTCTATGGCTACACCTTC.

This clone appeared a few times. The gene calls are TRBV6-6 and TRBJ2-5; D not resolved. In germline, CDR1 is MNHNY, CDR2 SVGAGI (reference sequence). The CDR3 loop spans 14 amino acids. With 0 bases removed from V and 1 base from J, the gap between germline ends came to 6 bases. CDR3: CASSYSTAQETQYF. CDR3 in DNA: TGTGCCAGCAGTTACTCCACAGCCCAAGAGACCCAGTACTTC.

The chain links TRBV6-5 to TRBJ2-1, with 11 bases identical to TRBD2. The CDR3 runs 15 residues. Per germline, CDR1 MNHEY and CDR2 SVGAGI. Trimming at V came to 6 bases and at J to 4 bases, leaving 5 bases not matched to a gene. The CDR3: CASRLTSGEYNEQFF. Written as DNA, the CDR3 is TGTGCCAGCAGATTGACTAGCGGGGAATACAATGAGCAGTTCTTC.

This clone was detected only a few times. The CDR3 sequence is CASRGSGASRDTQYF. The DNA for the CDR3 is TGTGCCAGCAGGGGTAGCGGGGCCTCCAGGGATACGCAGTATTTT. V is TRBV2 and J is TRBJ2-3, with 8 bases that match TRBD2. V trimming: 6 bases; J trimming: 6 bases; junction bases outside the gene matches: 11. CDR1 SNHLY and CDR2 FYNNEI come from the germline V gene. This CDR3 has 15 amino acids.

J is TRBJ1-4 and V is TRBV7-9; tentatively, D is TRBD1 (5 bases). CDR1 and CDR2 (germline): SEHNR, FQNEAQ (reference sequence). CDR3 size: 19 residues. Trimming left V 1 base short and J 0 bases short, with 18 bases between. CDR3 sequence reads: CASSLEPLGRDATNEKLFF. CDR3 DNA: TGTGCCAGCAGCTTAGAACCTTTGGGCAGGGATGCAACTAATGAAAAACTGTTTTTT.

V and J are TRBV9 and TRBJ2-2; 9 nucleotides agree with TRBD1. V shed 4 bases and J 5 bases; nucleotides not matched to a gene: 18. Germline assignment: CDR1 SGDLS and CDR2 YYNGEE. The CDR3 has 19 amino acids. The CDR3 sequence: CASSRHPRQGGDFTGELFF. CDR3 coding DNA: TGTGCCAGCAGCCGACACCCTAGACAGGGGGGGGACTTTACCGGGGAGCTGTTTTTT.

The CDR3 nucleotides read TGTGCCAGTAGTATCGGTGACAGGGGGCGCGACGAGCAGTACTTC. Its protein is CASSIGDRGRDEQYF. The V and J genes are TRBV19 and TRBJ2-7; 10 bases map to TRBD1. The CDR3 loop spans 15 amino acids. Trimming at V came to 3 bases and at J to 5 bases, leaving 7 bases not matched to a gene. Germline V gene data show CDR1 as LNHDA and CDR2 as SQIVND (reference sequence).